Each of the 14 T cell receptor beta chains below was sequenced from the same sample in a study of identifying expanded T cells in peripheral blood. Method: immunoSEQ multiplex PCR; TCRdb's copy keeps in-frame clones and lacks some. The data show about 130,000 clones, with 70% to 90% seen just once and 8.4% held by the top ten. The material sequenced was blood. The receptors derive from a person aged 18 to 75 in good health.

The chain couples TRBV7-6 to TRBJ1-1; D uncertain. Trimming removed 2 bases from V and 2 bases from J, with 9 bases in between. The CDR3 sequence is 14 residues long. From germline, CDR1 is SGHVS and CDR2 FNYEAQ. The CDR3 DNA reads TGTGCCAGCAGCTTAAGTCATTTAAACACTGAAGCTTTCTTT. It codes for CASSLSHLNTEAFF.

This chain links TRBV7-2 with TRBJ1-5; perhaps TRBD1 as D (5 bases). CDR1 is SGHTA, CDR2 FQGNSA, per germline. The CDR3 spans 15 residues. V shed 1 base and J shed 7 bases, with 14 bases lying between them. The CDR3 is CASSLEAGWEQPQHF. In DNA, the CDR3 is TGTGCCAGCAGCTTAGAGGCAGGGTGGGAACAGCCCCAGCATTTT.

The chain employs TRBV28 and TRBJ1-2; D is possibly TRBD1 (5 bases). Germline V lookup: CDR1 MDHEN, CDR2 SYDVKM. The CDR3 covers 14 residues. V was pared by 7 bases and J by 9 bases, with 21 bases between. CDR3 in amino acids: CASNSGPGPMSYTF. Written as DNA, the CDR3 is TGTGCCAGCAACTCAGGGCCGGGGCCTATGAGCTACACCTTC.

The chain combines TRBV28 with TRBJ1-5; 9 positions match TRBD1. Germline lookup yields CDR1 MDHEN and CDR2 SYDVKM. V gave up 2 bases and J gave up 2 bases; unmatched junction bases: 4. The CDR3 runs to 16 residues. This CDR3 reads CASSLGDRAGNQPQHF. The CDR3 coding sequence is TGTGCCAGCAGTTTAGGGGACAGGGCAGGCAATCAGCCCCAGCATTTT.

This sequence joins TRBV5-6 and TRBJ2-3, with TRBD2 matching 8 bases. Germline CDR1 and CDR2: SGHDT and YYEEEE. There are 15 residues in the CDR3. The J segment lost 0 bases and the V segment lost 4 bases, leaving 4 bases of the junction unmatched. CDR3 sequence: CASSETGGSTDTQYF. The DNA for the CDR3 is TGTGCCAGCAGCGAGACGGGAGGGAGCACAGATACGCAGTATTTT.

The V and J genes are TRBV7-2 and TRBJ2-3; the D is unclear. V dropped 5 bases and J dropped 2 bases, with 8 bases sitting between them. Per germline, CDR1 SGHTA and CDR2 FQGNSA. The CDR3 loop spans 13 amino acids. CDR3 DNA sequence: TGTGCCAGCAGCCCTGGATTCACAGATACGCAGTATTTT. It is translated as CASSPGFTDTQYF.

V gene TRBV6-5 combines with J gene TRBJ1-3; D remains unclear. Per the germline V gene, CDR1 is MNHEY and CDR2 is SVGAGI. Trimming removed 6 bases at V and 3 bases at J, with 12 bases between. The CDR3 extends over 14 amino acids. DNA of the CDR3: TGTGCCAGCAGGCCCGATGGAGTTGGAAACACCATATATTTT. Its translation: CASRPDGVGNTIYF.

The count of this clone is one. The CDR3: CASSRTTAATQYF. In DNA form, the CDR3 reads TGCGCCAGCAGCCGTACGACAGCTGCGACCCAGTACTTC. The chain employs TRBV4-1 and TRBJ2-5; possible D gene TRBD1, 5 bases. Per the germline V gene, CDR1 is MGHRA and CDR2 is YSYEKL. V was clipped by 4 bases and J by 7 bases, with 13 bases between them. The CDR3 extends over 13 amino acids.

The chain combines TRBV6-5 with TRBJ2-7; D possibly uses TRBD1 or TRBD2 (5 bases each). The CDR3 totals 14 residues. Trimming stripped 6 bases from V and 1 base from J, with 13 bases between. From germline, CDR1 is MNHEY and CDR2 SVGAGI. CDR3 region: CASRTMQGSYEQYF. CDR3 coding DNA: TGTGCCAGCAGGACTATGCAGGGATCCTACGAGCAGTACTTC.

Here the CDR3 reads CAINQGLETEAFF. DNA for the CDR3: TGTGCCATCAACCAGGGCCTGGAAACTGAAGCTTTCTTT. The chain links TRBV10-3 to TRBJ1-1; possible D gene TRBD1, 5 bases. The V gene's germline CDR1 is ENHRY and CDR2 SYGVKD. This CDR3 spans 13 amino acids. The V and J ends lost 7 bases and 5 bases respectively, with 14 bases between them.

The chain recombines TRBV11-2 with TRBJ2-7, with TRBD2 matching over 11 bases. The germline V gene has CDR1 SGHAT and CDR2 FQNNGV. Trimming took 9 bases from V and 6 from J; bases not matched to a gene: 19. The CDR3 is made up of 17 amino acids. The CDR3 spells CASGDRILAGGRGEQYF. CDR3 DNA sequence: TGTGCCAGTGGGGACAGGATATTAGCGGGAGGGCGAGGCGAGCAGTACTTC.

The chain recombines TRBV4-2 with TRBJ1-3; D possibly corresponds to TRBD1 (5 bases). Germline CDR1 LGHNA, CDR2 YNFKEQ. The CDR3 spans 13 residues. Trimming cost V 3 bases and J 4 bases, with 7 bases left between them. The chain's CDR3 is CASSHGGGNTIYF. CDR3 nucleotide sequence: TGTGCCAGCAGCCACGGGGGAGGAAACACCATATATTTT.

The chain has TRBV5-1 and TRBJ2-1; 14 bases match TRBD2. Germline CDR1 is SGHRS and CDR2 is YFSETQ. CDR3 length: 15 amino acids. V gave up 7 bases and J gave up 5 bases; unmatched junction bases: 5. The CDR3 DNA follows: TGCGCCAGCGGCAGACTAGCGGGGGGGCACAATGAGCAGTTCTTC. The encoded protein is CASGRLAGGHNEQFF. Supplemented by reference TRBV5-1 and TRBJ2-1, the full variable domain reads KAGVTQTPRYLIKTRGQQVTLSCSPISGHRSVSWYQQTPGQGLQFLFEYFSETQRNKGNFPGRFSGRQFSNSRSEMNVSTLELGDSALYLCASGRLAGGHNEQFFGPGTRLTVL.

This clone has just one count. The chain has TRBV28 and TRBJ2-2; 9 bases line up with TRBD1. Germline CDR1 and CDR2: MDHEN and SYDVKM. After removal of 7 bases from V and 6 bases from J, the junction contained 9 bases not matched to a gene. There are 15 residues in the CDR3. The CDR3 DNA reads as TGTGCCAGCAAACCCGGGACAGGGATCGCCGGGGAGCTGTTTTTT. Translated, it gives CASKPGTGIAGELFF.